A single TCR beta chain is shown here with its context. Generated by immunoSEQ multiplex PCR, the TCRdb table keeps only in-frame clones and is missing some. The top ten hold under 1.5% of the sample, which has 70,000 to 100,000 clones, around 95% seen once. Trimming cost V 7 bases and J 6 bases; bases outside gene matches: 7. CDR3 size: 16 residues. CDR1 is SNHLY and CDR2 is FYNNEI in the germline V gene. The sample is drawn from a study of T cell changes during pregnancy in multiple sclerosis. Sequences were derived from peripheral blood, sampled in the third trimester of pregnancy. The chain links TRBV2 to TRBJ2-3; 16 bases are shared with TRBD2. The TCR comes from a female donor in good health, enrolled as a control in a pregnancy study. CDR3 loop: CASTKGLAGGSDTQYF. The CDR3 bases are TGTGCCAGCACCAAGGGACTAGCGGGAGGGAGCGATACGCAGTATTTT.